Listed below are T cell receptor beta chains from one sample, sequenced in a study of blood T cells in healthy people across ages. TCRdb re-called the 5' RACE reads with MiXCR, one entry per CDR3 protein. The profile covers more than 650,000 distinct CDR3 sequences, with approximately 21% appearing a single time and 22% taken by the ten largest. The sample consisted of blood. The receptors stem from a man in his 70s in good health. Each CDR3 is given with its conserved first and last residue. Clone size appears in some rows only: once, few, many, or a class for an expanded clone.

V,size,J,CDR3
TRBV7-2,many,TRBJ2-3,CASSYERLVSPTDTQYF
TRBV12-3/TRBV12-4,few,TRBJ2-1,CASIFPQGGVYNEQFF
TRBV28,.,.,CASSFIRTSGGFPNEQFF
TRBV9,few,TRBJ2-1,CASSVAGTGANEQFF
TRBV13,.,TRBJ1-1,CASSLRTGEAFF
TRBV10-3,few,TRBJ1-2,CAIRGTGRGYTF
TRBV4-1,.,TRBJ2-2,CASSQEGGNTGELFF
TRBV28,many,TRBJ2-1,CASSTTGAYNEQFF
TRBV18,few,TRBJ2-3,CASSPTVDTQYF
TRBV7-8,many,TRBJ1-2,CASSPRTANYGYTF
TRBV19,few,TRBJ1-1,CASSRRQVSEAFF
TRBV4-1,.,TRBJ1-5,CASSHGLDRESPQHF
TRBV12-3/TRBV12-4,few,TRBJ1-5,CASSLWDNNQPQHF
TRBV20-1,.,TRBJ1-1,CRLKLVSREGTEAFF
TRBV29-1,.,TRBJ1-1,CSVSSGTLEGAFF
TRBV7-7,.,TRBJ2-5,CASSPSASPQETQYF
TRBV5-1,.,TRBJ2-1,CVSSLFSGGAIEQFF
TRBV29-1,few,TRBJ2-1,CSVNPGRTSGIGEQFF
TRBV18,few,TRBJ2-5,CASSRLAKEGTQYF
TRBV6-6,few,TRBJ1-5,CASSDGVVSNQPQHF
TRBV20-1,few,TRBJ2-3,CSASKSGSTDTQYF
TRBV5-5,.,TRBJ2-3,CASSLKEGRATQYF
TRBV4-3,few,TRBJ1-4,CASSQAWLTNEKLFF
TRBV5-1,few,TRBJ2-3,CASSLELADTQYF
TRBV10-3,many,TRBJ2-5,CAISETPETQYF
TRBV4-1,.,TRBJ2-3,CASSQGPTSGIGDTQYF
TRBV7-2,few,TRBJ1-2,CASSLGGGQGHYGYTF
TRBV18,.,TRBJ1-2,CASSPPGAQTYGYTF
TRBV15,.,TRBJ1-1,CATSRDPNLNTEAFF
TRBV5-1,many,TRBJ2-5,CASSLVTGQETQYF
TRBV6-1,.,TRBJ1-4,CASSDYGGWANEKLFF
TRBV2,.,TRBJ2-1,CASSVRRGEQFF
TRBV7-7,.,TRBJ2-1,CASSLGPVGRNEQFF
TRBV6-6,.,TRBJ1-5,CASSYSGQGGSNQPQHF
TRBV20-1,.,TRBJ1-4,CSAIDGTGSEKLFF
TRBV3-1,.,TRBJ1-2,CASSQAHDRGHGYTF
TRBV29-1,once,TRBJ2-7,CSVGDRAYEQYF
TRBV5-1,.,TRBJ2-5,CASSSRSSGAAQETQYF
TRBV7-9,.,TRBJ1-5,CASSAPGQGGQPQHF
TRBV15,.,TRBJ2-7,CATSSAKTYEQYF
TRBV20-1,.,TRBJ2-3,CSARAASGREDTQYF
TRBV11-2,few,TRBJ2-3,CASSSGGGVLTDTQYF
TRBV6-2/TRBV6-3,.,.,CASPTSRYNEQFF
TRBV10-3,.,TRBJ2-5,CAISGGAEQETQYF
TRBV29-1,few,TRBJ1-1,CSVALDTEAFF